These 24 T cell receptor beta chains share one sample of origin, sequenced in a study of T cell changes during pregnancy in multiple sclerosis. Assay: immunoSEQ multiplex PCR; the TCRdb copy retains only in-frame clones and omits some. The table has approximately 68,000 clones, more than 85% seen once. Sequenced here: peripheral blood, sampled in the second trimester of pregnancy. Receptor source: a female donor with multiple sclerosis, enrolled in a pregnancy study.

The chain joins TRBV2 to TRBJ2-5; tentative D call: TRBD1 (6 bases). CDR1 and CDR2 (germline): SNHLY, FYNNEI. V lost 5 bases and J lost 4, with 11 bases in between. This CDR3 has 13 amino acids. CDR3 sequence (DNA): TGTGCCAGCAGTCCCGACAGGATAGAGACCCAGTACTTC. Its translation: CASSPDRIETQYF.

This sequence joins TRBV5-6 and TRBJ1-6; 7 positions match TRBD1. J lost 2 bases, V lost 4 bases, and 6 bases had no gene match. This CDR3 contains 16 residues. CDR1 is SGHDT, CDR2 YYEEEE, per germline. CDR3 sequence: CASSPGDRPYNSPLHF. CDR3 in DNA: TGTGCCAGCAGCCCGGGGGACAGACCCTATAATTCACCCCTCCACTTT.

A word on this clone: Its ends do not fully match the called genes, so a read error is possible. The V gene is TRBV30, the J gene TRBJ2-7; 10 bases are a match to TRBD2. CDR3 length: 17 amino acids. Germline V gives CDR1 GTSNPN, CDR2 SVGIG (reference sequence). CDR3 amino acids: CVWSVSAGGRRTYEQYF. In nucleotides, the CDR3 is TGTGTCTGGAGTGTATCAGCGGGAGGGCGGAGAACCTACGAGCAGTACTTC. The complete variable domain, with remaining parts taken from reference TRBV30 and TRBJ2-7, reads SQTIHQWPATLVQPVGSPLSLECTVEGTSNPNLYWYRQAAGRGLQLLFYSVGIGQISSEVPQNLSASRPQDRQFILSSKKLLLSDSGFYLCVWSVSAGGRRTYEQYFGPGTRLTVT.

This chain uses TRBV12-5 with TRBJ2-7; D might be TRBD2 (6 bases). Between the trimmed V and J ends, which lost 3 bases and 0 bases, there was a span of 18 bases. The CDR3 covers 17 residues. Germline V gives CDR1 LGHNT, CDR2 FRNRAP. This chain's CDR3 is CASGLILGTDNSYEQYF. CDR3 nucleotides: TGTGCTAGTGGTTTAATCCTAGGGACTGACAACTCCTACGAGCAGTACTTC.

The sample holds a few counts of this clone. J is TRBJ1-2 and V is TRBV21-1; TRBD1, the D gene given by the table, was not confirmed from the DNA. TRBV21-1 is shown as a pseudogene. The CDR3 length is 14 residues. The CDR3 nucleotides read TGTGCCAGCAGCGCGAAAGACAGGGTAGGTGGCTACACCTTC. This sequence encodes CASSAKDRVGGYTF.

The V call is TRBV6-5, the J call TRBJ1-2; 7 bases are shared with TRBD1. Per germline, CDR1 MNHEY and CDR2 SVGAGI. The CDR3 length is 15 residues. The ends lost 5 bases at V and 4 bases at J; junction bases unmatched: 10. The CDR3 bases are TGTGCCAGCAGTCCCTCGTTGGGACAGATCTATGGCTACACCTTC. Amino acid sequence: CASSPSLGQIYGYTF.

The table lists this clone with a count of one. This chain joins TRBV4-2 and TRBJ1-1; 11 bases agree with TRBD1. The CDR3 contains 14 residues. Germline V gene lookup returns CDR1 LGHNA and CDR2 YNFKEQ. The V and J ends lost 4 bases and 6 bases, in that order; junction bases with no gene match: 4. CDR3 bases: TGTGCCAGCAGCCGCGGACAGGGGGCCCCTGAAGCTTTCTTT. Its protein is CASSRGQGAPEAFF.

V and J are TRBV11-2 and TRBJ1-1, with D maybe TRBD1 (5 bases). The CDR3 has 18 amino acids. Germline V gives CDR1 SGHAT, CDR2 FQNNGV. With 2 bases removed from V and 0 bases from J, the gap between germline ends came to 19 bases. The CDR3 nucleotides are TGTGCCAGCAGCTTATACCCGGCCCAAGGGGCGGTGAACACTGAAGCTTTCTTT. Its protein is CASSLYPAQGAVNTEAFF.

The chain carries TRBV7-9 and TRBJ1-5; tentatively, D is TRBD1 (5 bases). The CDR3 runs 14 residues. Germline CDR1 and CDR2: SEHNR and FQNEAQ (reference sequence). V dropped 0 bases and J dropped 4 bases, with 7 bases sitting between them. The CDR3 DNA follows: TGTGCCAGCAGCTTAGCGGGGGGGAATCAGCCCCAGCATTTT. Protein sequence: CASSLAGGNQPQHF.

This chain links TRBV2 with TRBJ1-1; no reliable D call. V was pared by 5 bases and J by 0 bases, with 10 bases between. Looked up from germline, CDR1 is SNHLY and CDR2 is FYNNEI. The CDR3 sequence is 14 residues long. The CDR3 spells CASSLSDMNTEAFF. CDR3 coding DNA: TGTGCCAGCAGTCTTTCTGACATGAACACTGAAGCTTTCTTT.

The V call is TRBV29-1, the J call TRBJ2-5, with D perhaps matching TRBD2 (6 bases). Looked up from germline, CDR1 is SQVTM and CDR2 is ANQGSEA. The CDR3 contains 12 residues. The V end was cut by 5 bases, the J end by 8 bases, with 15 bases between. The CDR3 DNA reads TGCAGCGTTCGGAGGGCAGGGAACACCCAGTACTTC. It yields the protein CSVRRAGNTQYF.

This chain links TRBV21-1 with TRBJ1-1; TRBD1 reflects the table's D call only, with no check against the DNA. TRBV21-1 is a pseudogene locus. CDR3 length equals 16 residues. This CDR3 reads CASRTVPGHLNTEAFF. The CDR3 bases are TGTGCCAGCCGGACGGTTCCGGGACACTTGAACACTGAAGCTTTCTTT.

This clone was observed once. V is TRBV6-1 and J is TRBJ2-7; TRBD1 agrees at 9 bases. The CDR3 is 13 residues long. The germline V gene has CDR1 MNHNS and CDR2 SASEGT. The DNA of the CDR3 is TGTACTATCCAACAGACAGGGGGTTACGAGCAGTACTTC. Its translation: CTIQQTGGYEQYF.

The CDR3 protein is CASSRSGQGVDTGELFF. DNA of the CDR3: TGTGCCAGTAGTAGATCCGGACAGGGGGTAGACACCGGGGAGCTGTTTTTT. The rearrangement joins TRBV19 to TRBJ2-2; 10 nucleotides align to TRBD1. This CDR3 is built from 17 residues. Germline values: CDR1 LNHDA, CDR2 SQIVND (reference sequence). V was clipped by 4 bases and J by 3 bases; unmatched bases: 8.

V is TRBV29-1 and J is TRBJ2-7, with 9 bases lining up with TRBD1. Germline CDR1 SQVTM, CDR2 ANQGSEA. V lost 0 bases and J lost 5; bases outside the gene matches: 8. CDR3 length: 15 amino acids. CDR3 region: CSVEEAGQGHDEQYF. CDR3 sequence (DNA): TGCAGCGTTGAAGAAGCGGGACAGGGTCACGACGAGCAGTACTTC.

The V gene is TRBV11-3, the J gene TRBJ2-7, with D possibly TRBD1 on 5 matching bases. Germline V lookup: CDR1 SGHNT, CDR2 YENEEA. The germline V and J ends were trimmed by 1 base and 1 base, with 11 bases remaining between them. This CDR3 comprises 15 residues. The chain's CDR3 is CASSLGQTPSYEQYF. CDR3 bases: TGTGCCAGCAGCTTAGGACAGACCCCTTCCTACGAGCAGTACTTC.

The CDR3 sequence: CASSLGISLAPEKLFF. The CDR3 DNA reads TGCGCCAGCAGCCTTGGGATCTCCCTAGCCCCTGAAAAACTGTTTTTT. This chain joins TRBV5-1 and TRBJ1-4; no definite D call. The CDR3 length is 16 residues. CDR1 is SGHRS and CDR2 is YFSETQ in the germline V gene. V lost 4 bases to trimming and J lost 7 bases, with 20 bases between them.

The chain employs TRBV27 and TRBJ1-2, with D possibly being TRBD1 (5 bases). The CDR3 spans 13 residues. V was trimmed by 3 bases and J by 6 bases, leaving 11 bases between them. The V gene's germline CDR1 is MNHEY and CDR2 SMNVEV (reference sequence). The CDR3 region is CASSFQGYDGYTF. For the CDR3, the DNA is TGTGCCAGCAGTTTCCAGGGATACGATGGCTACACCTTC.

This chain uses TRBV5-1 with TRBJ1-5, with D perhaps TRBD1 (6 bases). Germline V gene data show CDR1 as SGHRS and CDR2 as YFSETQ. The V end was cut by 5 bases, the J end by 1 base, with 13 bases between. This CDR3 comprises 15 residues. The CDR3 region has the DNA TGCGCCAGCAGTTACACAGGGAACAGCAATCAGCCCCAGCATTTT. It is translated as CASSYTGNSNQPQHF.

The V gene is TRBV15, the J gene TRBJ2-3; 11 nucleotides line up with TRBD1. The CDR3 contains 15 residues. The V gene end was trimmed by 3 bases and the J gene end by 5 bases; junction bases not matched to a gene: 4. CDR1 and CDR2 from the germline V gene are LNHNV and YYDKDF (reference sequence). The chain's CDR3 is CATSRDRGRVDTQYF. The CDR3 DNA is TGTGCCACCAGCAGGGACAGGGGGCGGGTAGATACGCAGTATTTT.

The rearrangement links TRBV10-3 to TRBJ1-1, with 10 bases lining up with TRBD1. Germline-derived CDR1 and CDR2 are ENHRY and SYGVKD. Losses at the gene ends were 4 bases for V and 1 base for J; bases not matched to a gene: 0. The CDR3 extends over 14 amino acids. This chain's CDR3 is CAISGDRGNTEAFF. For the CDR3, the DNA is TGTGCCATCAGTGGGGACAGGGGGAACACTGAAGCTTTCTTT.

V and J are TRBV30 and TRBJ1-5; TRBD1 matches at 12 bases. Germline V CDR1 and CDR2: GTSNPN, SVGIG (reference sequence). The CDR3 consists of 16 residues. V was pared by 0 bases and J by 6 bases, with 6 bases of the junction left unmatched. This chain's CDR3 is CAWSVGGTGGSQPQHF. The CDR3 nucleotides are TGTGCCTGGAGTGTAGGCGGGACAGGGGGCAGTCAGCCCCAGCATTTT. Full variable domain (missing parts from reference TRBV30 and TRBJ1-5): SQTIHQWPATLVQPVGSPLSLECTVEGTSNPNLYWYRQAAGRGLQLLFYSVGIGQISSEVPQNLSASRPQDRQFILSSKKLLLSDSGFYLCAWSVGGTGGSQPQHFGDGTRLSIL.

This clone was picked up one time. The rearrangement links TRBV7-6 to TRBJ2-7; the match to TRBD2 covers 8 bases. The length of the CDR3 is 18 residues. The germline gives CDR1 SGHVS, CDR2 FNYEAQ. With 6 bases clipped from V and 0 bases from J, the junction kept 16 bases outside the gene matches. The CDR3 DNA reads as TGTGCCAGCAGGCCTTTAAGATCTACTAGCGGAGGCTCCTACGAGCAGTACTTC. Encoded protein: CASRPLRSTSGGSYEQYF.

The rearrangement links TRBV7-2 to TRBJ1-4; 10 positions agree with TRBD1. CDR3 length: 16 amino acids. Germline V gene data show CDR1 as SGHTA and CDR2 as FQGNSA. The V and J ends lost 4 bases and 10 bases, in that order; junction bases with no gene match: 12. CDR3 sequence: CASSSGSDRGRGKLFF. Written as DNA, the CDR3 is TGTGCCAGCAGCTCAGGGAGCGACAGGGGGCGCGGAAAACTGTTTTTT.